This T cell receptor (beta chain) was recorded in a study of shared clonotypes between healthy human individuals. In the study overall: Donor composition was a couple of women and a few men, aged 18 to 49.

Method: immunoSEQ multiplex PCR; TCRdb's copy keeps in-frame clones and lacks some. The sample comprises about 2.3 million clones, under 95% of which are singletons, and 0.3% to 0.45% rests with the top ten. On this clone: This specimen includes other DNA sequences encoding the same CDR3.

Sequenced input: naive CD4+ T cells from PBMCs. Subset of the sample: CD45RA+ positively selected. This clonotype originated in a man in his late teens or twenties in good health. Some clones in this sample may be carry-over from other donors' samples.

The CDR3 DNA follows: TGTGCCAGCAGCTTGGCCAGCGGGGGTTACAATGAGCAGTTCTTC. Protein product: CASSLASGGYNEQFF. The gene calls are TRBV5-4 and TRBJ2-1; TRBD2 matches 8 bases. Germline loops: CDR1 SGHNT, CDR2 YYREEE (reference sequence). Trimming at V came to 0 bases and at J to 4 bases, leaving 3 bases not matched to a gene. The CDR3 covers 15 residues.